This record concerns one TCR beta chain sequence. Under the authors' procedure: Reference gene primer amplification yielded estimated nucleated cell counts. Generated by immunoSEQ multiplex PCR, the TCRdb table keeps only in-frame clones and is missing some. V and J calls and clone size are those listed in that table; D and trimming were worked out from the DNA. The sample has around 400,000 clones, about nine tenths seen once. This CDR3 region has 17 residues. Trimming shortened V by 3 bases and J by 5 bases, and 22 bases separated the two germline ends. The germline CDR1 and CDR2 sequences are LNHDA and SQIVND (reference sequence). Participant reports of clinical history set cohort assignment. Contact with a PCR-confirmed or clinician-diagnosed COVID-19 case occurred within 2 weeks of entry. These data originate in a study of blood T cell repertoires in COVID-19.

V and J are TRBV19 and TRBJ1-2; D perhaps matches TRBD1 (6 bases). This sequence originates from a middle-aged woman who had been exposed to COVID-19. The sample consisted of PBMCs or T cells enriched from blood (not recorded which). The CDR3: CASSMGTGQELSYGYTF. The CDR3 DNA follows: TGTGCCAGTAGTATGGGCACAGGGCAGGAGCTTTCTTATGGCTACACCTTC.